This T cell receptor (beta chain) was retrieved from a study of T cell changes during pregnancy in multiple sclerosis. Looked up from germline, CDR1 is MDHEN and CDR2 is SYDVKM. The CDR3 sequence is 15 residues long. V shed 4 bases and J 2 bases; nucleotides not matched to a gene: 4. Only in-frame clones appear in the TCRdb table, and some are missing; sequencing was by immunoSEQ multiplex PCR. In the table there are more than 45,000 clones, about nine tenths of which are singletons. In this sample, this clone turned up once. This receptor was obtained from a female donor with multiple sclerosis, enrolled in a pregnancy study. Sequenced material: CD4+ T cells from peripheral blood mononuclear cells, taken in the second trimester of pregnancy. The rearrangement links TRBV28 to TRBJ1-5; 8 nucleotides agree with TRBD1. CDR3 protein: CASSWVTGGNQPQHF. CDR3 DNA: TGTGCCAGCAGTTGGGTGACAGGGGGCAATCAGCCCCAGCATTTT.